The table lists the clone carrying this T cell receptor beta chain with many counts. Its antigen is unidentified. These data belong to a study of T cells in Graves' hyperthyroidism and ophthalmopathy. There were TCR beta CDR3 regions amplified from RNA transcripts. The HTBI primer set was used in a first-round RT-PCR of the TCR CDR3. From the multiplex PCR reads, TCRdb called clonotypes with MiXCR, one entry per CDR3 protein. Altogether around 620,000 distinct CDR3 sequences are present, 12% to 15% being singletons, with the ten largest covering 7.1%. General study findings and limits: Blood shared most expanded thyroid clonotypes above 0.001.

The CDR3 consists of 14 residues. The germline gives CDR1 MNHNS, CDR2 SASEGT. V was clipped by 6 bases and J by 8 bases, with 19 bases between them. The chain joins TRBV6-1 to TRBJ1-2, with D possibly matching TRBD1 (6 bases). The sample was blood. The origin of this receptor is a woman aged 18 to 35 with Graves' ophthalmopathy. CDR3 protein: CASRGTGISRGYTF. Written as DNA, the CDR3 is TGTGCCAGCAGGGGAACAGGGATCTCACGAGGCTACACCTTC.